The T cell receptor (beta chain) under discussion was sequenced for a study of cytomegalovirus exposure and HLA in healthy donors. The PCR made use of 60 Vbeta and 13 Jbeta primers. Assay used: immunoSEQ multiplex PCR; TCRdb lists only in-frame clones, some missing. Among over 100,000 clones listed, about 61% were seen once. Study-level points and caveats: Later on, an analysis found that several of the most significant clusters appeared to be linked to common viral pathogens, which included parvovirus B19. The study labeled more than 150 TCR beta chains cytomegalovirus-associated.

Comment on this clone: Its specificity is unknown.

This CDR3 spans 16 amino acids. V was pared by 0 bases and J by 0 bases, with 9 bases between. The V gene's germline CDR1 is LGHNA and CDR2 YNFKEQ. Sequenced material: PBMCs. This TCR was sampled from a woman aged 40 to 49 in good health and CMV-seronegative. This sequence joins TRBV4-2 and TRBJ1-5; TRBD1 might be the D (6 bases). In DNA form, the CDR3 reads TGTGCCAGCAGCCAAGAAGGGGGGGATAGCAATCAGCCCCAGCATTTT. Translated: CASSQEGGDSNQPQHF.